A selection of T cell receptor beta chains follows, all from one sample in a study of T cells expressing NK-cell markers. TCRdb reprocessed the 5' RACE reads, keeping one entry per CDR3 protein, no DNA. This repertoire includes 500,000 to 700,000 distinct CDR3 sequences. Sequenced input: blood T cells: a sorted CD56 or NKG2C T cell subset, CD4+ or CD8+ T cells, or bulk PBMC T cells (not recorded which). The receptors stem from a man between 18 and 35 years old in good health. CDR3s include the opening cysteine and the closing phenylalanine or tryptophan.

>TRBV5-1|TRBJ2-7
CASSSGGLAGAYEQYF
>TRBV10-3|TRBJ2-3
CAIGTTPDTQYF
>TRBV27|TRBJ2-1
CASSLRDSGGEQFF
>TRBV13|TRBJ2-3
CASSLRSGGDTQYF
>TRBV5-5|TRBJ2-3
CASSVGLKDTQYF
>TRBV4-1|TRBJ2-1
CASSLDLAGGPNEQFF
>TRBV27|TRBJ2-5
CASRPLAGGLIQETQYF
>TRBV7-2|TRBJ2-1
CASSLYREQFF
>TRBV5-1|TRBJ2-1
CASSPRLAGGLQFF
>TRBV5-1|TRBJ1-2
CASSYYDREGYGYTF
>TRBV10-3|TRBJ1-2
CAISGTGESGYTF
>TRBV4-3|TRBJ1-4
CASSRTIQGPNEKLFF
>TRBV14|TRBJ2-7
CASSQTGGIGEQYF
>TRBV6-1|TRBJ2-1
CASLRVAGNNEQFF
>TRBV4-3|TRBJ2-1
CASSRSLAYNEQFF
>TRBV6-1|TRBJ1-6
CASSERQGANSPLHF
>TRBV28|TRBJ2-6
CASSSGTAGANVLTF
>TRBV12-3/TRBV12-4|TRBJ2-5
CASSPLTGGLIETQYF
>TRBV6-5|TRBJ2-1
CASSYSTGFEQFF
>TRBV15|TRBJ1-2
CATSRASGGRDGYTF
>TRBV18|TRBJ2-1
CASSPAGTSGHEQFF
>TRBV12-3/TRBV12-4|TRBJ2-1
CASRAEGLAMSNEQFF
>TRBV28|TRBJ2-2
CASSSILGQGASRTGELFF
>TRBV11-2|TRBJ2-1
CASSFSRTSGRPESSYNEQFF
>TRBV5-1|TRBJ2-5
CASSLSGGREETQYF
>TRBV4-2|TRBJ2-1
CASNTDSSYNEQFF
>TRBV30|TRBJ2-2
CAVVGSWLRGELFF
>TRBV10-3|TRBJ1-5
CATENRDRGINQPQHF